These T cell receptor beta chains were read from a single sample in a study of control samples from healthy donors and cancer patients. Profiling relied on immunoSEQ multiplex PCR, and the TCRdb table lists in-frame clones only, not all of them. The data show roughly 170,000 clones, 75% to 95% seen once. Sequencing input: blood. These receptors were collected from a woman aged 40 to 49 in good health. Each CDR3 is given with its conserved first and last residue. The D gene is left open where the match is weak. Clone size is given for some rows only: seen once, a few or many times, or a class if the clone is expanded.

V	J	size	D	DNA	CDR3
TRBV25-1	TRBJ1-1	.	.	TGTGCCAGCGGACGTGGAAACACTGAAGCTTTCTTT	CASGRGNTEAFF
TRBV5-6	TRBJ2-7	.	TRBD1	TGTGCCAGCAGAAAGACCGGGACAGGGAACGAGCAGTACTTC	CASRKTGTGNEQYF
TRBV9	TRBJ2-1	.	TRBD1	TGTGCCAGCAGCGTAGCGGGGACAGGGGGCCTCCCCTACAATGAGCAGTTCTTC	CASSVAGTGGLPYNEQFF
TRBV15	TRBJ2-1	once	.	TGTGCCACCAGCACCTTCACGCCCTCGGGTGAGCAGTTCTTC	CATSTFTPSGEQFF
TRBV6-5	TRBJ2-1	once	TRBD1	TGTGCCAGCACCAGGACAGGGGACAATGAGCAGTTCTTC	CASTRTGDNEQFF
TRBV3-1/TRBV3-2	TRBJ1-4	.	TRBD1	TGTGCCAGCAGCCAAGACCGGACAGGGACGGATGAAAAACTGTTTTTT	CASSQDRTGTDEKLFF
TRBV7-8	TRBJ2-7	.	.	TGTGCCAGCAGCAACCTGGGACGTGGAGTCTACGAGCAGTACTTC	CASSNLGRGVYEQYF
TRBV5-4	TRBJ2-1	few	.	TGTGCCAGCAGCTTGAGTCTGGGGGCGGGTGAGCAGTTCTTC	CASSLSLGAGEQFF
TRBV6-5	TRBJ2-2	.	.	TGTGCCAGCAGTTCCCAGGGCTCCACCGGGGAGCTGTTTTTT	CASSSQGSTGELFF
TRBV7-2	TRBJ1-6	.	.	TGTGCCAGCAGCTTTGGACGTTTGTCCTATAATTCACCCCTCCACTTT	CASSFGRLSYNSPLHF
TRBV2	TRBJ2-5	.	TRBD2	TGTGCCAGCAGTCCCGGACTAGCGGGGCAAGAGACCCAGTACTTC	CASSPGLAGQETQYF
TRBV6-4	TRBJ2-1	.	TRBD2	TGTGCCAGCAGTATGACTAGCGGCTACAATGAGCAGTTCTTC	CASSMTSGYNEQFF
TRBV5-1	TRBJ1-1	.	.	TGCGCCAGCAGCCGTGTGAGAGGGGGGGACACTGAAGCTTTCTTT	CASSRVRGGDTEAFF
TRBV11-1	TRBJ1-6	.	.	TGTGCCAGCAGCTTTCGGAATTCACCCCTCCACTTT	CASSFRNSPLHF
TRBV25-1	TRBJ1-6	.	TRBD1	TGTGCCAGCAGGGACGGGACAGACTACGATAATTCACCCCTCCACTTT	CASRDGTDYDNSPLHF
TRBV2	TRBJ1-6	.	.	TGTGCCAGCAGTGAATTAGCTGGTATCTATAATTCACCCCTCCACTTT	CASSELAGIYNSPLHF
TRBV10-3	TRBJ2-7	.	.	TGTGCCATCCGGGGAGAGGGGTATGTACAGCAGTACTTC	CAIRGEGYVQQYF
TRBV6-5	TRBJ1-1	.	.	TGTGCCAGCAGTCCCTGGAGAGGGGACACTGAAGCTTTCTTT	CASSPWRGDTEAFF
TRBV18	TRBJ1-5	.	.	TGTGCCAGCTCCCCCAGCGGGCCTAGCAATCAGCCCCAGCATTTT	CASSPSGPSNQPQHF
TRBV5-8	TRBJ1-5	.	.	TGTGCCAGCAGCTCCGGGGGATCGGCAGAACAGCCCCAGCATTTT	CASSSGGSAEQPQHF
TRBV28	TRBJ2-1	.	TRBD2	TGTGCCAGCAGTTTTGGGACTAGCCCGCGTGAGCAGTTCTTC	CASSFGTSPREQFF
TRBV3-1/TRBV3-2	TRBJ2-1	once	.	TGTGCCACCTCCGGGACTTCCTCCTACAATGAGCAGTTCTTC	CATSGTSSYNEQFF
TRBV3-1/TRBV3-2	TRBJ2-3	once	TRBD2	TGTGCCAGCAGCCGAGCGGGGGGGCCCCCAGATACGCAGTATTTT	CASSRAGGPPDTQYF
TRBV15	TRBJ2-7	.	TRBD2	TGTGCCACCAGCAGGCCCATCGGGACTAATTTAGTGCAGTACTTC	CATSRPIGTNLVQYF
TRBV9	TRBJ2-7	.	TRBD1	TGTGCCAGCAGCCTTGGGACAGACTCCTACGAGCAGTACTTC	CASSLGTDSYEQYF
TRBV3-1/TRBV3-2	TRBJ2-2	.	.	TGTGCCAGCGGGACGGCACGGGGGGAGCTGTTTTTT	CASGTARGELFF
TRBV4-1	TRBJ1-4	.	TRBD1	TGCGCCAGCAGCCAGGCGACGGGACAGCCGAATGAAAAACTGTTTTTT	CASSQATGQPNEKLFF
TRBV4-1	TRBJ2-1	once	TRBD2	TGCGCCAGCAGCCTCTCCGCTAGCGGGGGGGTGGGTGAGCAGTTCTTC	CASSLSASGGVGEQFF
TRBV3-1/TRBV3-2	TRBJ2-2	few	.	TGTGCCAGCAGCCCGCCGGGGGCGAACACCGGGGAGCTGTTTTTT	CASSPPGANTGELFF
TRBV5-5	TRBJ1-2	.	.	TGTGCCAGCAGCTTGTACGGGGAACCTAACTATGGCTACACCTTC	CASSLYGEPNYGYTF
TRBV28	TRBJ2-4	.	.	TGTGCCAGCAGAGCCTTGGAAGGAAACATTCAGTACTTC	CASRALEGNIQYF
TRBV21-1	TRBJ2-2	.	.	TGTGCCAGCAGCATACGACGCGGAAGGGGGTGGACCGGGGAGCTGTTTTTT	CASSIRRGRGWTGELFF
TRBV18	TRBJ2-2	.	.	TGTGCCAGCTCACCGCTAGCCTTAAACACCGGGGAGCTGTTTTTT	CASSPLALNTGELFF
TRBV27	TRBJ1-3	once	TRBD1	TGTGCCAGCAGACAGGGGGCATCAGGAAACACCATATATTTT	CASRQGASGNTIYF
TRBV12-3/TRBV12-4	TRBJ1-2	.	TRBD1	TGTGCCAGCACCCCAGGGGGGAAGGATGGCTACACCTTC	CASTPGGKDGYTF
TRBV14	TRBJ2-1	.	.	TGTGCCAGCAGCCAATATGATAGGAGGGTCATATTGGGAGAGCAGTTCTTC	CASSQYDRRVILGEQFF
TRBV5-1	TRBJ2-1	.	TRBD1	TGCGCCAGCAGCTTCGGGACAGGGTCCTACAATGAGCAGTTCTTC	CASSFGTGSYNEQFF
TRBV5-4	TRBJ2-1	.	TRBD2	TGTGCCAGCAGCTTGGCGATAGCGGGGTACAATGAGCAGTTCTTC	CASSLAIAGYNEQFF
TRBV9	TRBJ1-2	.	TRBD1	TGTGCCAGCAGCGGCGGAGGGGGCCATGGCTACACCTTC	CASSGGGGHGYTF
TRBV19	TRBJ1-2	.	.	TGTGCCAGTAGTATAGGGGCAAGCCCTCTGGGCTTC	CASSIGASPLGF
TRBV10-2	TRBJ1-2	.	TRBD1	TGCGCCAGCAGAGCCGGGACAGGGGGCGAGGGCTACACCTTC	CASRAGTGGEGYTF
TRBV5-1	TRBJ2-3	medium-sized	.	TGCGCCAGCAGCTTGGGGGATCCTAGCACAGATACGCAGTATTTT	CASSLGDPSTDTQYF
TRBV6-5	TRBJ1-3	.	TRBD1	TGTGCCAGCAGGCCGGGACAGGCAAACACCATATATTTT	CASRPGQANTIYF
TRBV7-9	TRBJ2-2	.	.	TGTGCCAGCAGCTTGGGCACAAACACCGGGGAGCTGTTTTTT	CASSLGTNTGELFF
TRBV5-1	TRBJ1-1	.	.	TGCGCCAGCAGCCCTGGTTTCGACACTGAAGCTTTCTTT	CASSPGFDTEAFF
TRBV2	TRBJ2-5	once	TRBD1	TGTGCCAGCAACACCTTGGGACAGGCGGGGGAGACCCAGTACTTC	CASNTLGQAGETQYF
TRBV7-6	TRBJ2-1	.	.	TGTGCCAGCAGCTTAGTCCAGGGTTCCTACAATGAGCAGTTCTTC	CASSLVQGSYNEQFF
TRBV7-9	TRBJ2-3	.	TRBD2	TGTGCCAGCAGCCCGGGGACTAGCGGGGAGTCGACAGATACGCAGTATTTT	CASSPGTSGESTDTQYF
TRBV6-6	TRBJ1-2	.	.	TGTGCCAGCAGTTACCCCGTGGACACGTACGGCTACACCTTC	CASSYPVDTYGYTF
TRBV19	TRBJ2-1	.	.	TGTGCCAGTATCGGGCGGGGTGATGCACGGGGGAAGGTTAACAATGAGCAGTTCTTC	CASIGRGDARGKVNNEQFF
TRBV4-1	TRBJ2-7	.	.	TGCGCCAGCAGCCTGAAGGACGCCTACGAGCAGTACTTC	CASSLKDAYEQYF
TRBV7-9	TRBJ1-1	.	TRBD1	TGTGCCAGCAGCCCGCCCGCAGGGGGCCCGGCTTTCTTT	CASSPPAGGPAFF
TRBV2	TRBJ2-6	.	TRBD1	TGTGCCAGCATTAGGGACAGGGTTTCTGGGGCCAACGTCCTGACTTTC	CASIRDRVSGANVLTF
TRBV5-6	TRBJ2-7	.	.	TGTGCCAGCAGCCTGGGACTGGGGCCCTACGAGCAGTACTTC	CASSLGLGPYEQYF